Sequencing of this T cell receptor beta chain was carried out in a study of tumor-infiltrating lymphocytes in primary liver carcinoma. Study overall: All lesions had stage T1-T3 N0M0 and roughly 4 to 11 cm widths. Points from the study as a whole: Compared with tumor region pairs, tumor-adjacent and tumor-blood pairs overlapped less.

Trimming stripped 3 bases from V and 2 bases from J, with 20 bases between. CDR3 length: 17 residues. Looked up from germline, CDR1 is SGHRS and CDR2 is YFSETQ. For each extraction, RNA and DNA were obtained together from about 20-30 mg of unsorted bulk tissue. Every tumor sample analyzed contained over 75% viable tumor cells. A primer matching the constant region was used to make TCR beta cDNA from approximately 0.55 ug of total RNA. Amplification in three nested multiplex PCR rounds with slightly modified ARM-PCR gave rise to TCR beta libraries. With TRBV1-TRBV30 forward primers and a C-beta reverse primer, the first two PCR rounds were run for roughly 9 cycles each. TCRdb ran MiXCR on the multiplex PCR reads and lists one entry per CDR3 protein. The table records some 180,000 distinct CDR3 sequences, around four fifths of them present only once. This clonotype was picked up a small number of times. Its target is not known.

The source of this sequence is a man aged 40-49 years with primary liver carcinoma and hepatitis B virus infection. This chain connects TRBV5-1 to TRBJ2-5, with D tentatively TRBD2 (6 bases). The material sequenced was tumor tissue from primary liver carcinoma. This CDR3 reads CASSSYGLTGEQETQYF. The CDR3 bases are TGCGCCAGCAGCTCCTACGGATTAACGGGAGAGCAAGAGACCCAGTACTTC.